A single T cell receptor (beta chain) is shown here with its context. These data belong to a study of T cell responses to AZD1222 COVID-19 vaccine. V was pared by 2 bases and J by 3 bases, with 0 bases of the junction left unmatched. In germline, CDR1 is MNHEY, CDR2 SVGAGI. This CDR3 has 14 residues. Measured with immunoSEQ multiplex PCR; TCRdb has only the in-frame clones, and not every one. The table has around 100,000 clones, approximately 90% seen once; the top ten hold approximately 15%. The rearrangement uses TRBV6-5 and TRBJ2-7; TRBD1 matches 11 bases. The sequence came from an adult in good health. The sample consisted of peripheral blood, taken on day 0 of AZD1222 vaccination. CDR3 loop: CASSYGTGGYEQYF. The CDR3 DNA sequence: TGTGCCAGCAGTTACGGGACAGGGGGCTACGAGCAGTACTTC.